The rows below give T cell receptor beta chains drawn from one sample of a study of vaccination effects on CD4 cells after COVID-19. Antigens of these TCRs are unknown. Produced via immunoSEQ multiplex PCR; TCRdb's table is partial and in-frame only. The table has tens of thousands of clones, approximately 78% seen once; the top ten hold about 18%. The source was CD4+ T cells from PBMCs cultured with HCoV-NL63 spike peptides, collected before COVID-19 vaccination. The receptors here all came from a human donor who had a prior SARS-CoV-2 infection. Both conserved end residues are part of each CDR3. D genes are given only for firm matches. Size is omitted from some rows. Given values are once, few, many or a class for expanded clones.

size: -
V: TRBV11-3
D: -
J: TRBJ2-7
CDR3: CASSLTPTNSYEQYF
DNA: TGTGCCAGCAGCTTAACCCCGACGAACAGCTACGAGCAGTACTTC

size: -
V: TRBV10-1
D: -
J: TRBJ2-5
CDR3: CASSHRVGQETQYF
DNA: TGCGCCAGCAGTCACAGGGTCGGGCAAGAGACCCAGTACTTC

size: -
V: TRBV10-3
D: -
J: TRBJ1-2
CDR3: CAIGGNSYGYTF
DNA: TGTGCCATCGGCGGCAATAGCTATGGCTACACCTTC

size: -
V: TRBV13
D: -
J: TRBJ1-2
CDR3: CASSLQGYGYTF
DNA: TGTGCCAGCAGCTTGCAGGGCTATGGCTACACCTTC

size: -
V: TRBV27
D: -
J: TRBJ2-5
CDR3: CASSKQPTGTVLRLEKETQYF
DNA: TGTGCCAGCAGTAAACAACCCACAGGGACCGTCCTGCGATTAGAGAAAGAGACCCAGTACTTC

size: -
V: TRBV9
D: TRBD1
J: TRBJ1-2
CDR3: CASRLRPGGWGYGYTF
DNA: TGTGCCAGCAGGCTAAGACCAGGGGGCTGGGGCTATGGCTACACCTTC

size: few
V: TRBV7-9
D: -
J: TRBJ1-1
CDR3: CASSLQGVTEAFF
DNA: TGTGCCAGCAGCTTACAGGGTGTCACTGAAGCTTTCTTT

size: -
V: TRBV13
D: -
J: TRBJ2-1
CDR3: CASSGDRWSGGRDYNEQFF
DNA: TGTGCCAGCAGCGGGGACCGTTGGTCGGGGGGCCGGGACTACAATGAGCAGTTCTTC

size: -
V: TRBV7-8
D: TRBD1
J: TRBJ2-7
CDR3: CASSTSQGTVTYEQYF
DNA: TGTGCCAGCAGCACCTCTCAAGGGACAGTAACCTACGAGCAGTACTTC

size: once
V: TRBV18
D: TRBD2
J: TRBJ2-5
CDR3: CASGTSTSWKETQYF
DNA: TGTGCCAGCGGGACTTCGACTAGCTGGAAAGAGACCCAGTACTTC

size: -
V: TRBV6-5
D: -
J: TRBJ1-5
CDR3: CASRLGAGNQPQHF
DNA: TGTGCCAGCAGGCTGGGGGCAGGCAATCAGCCCCAGCATTTT

size: -
V: TRBV11-1
D: -
J: TRBJ1-2
CDR3: CASSLDGRSHTF
DNA: TGTGCCAGCAGCTTAGACGGCCGGTCGCACACCTTC

size: -
V: TRBV5-1
D: -
J: TRBJ1-2
CDR3: CASSPGVNYGYTF
DNA: TGCGCCAGCTCCCCGGGGGTTAACTATGGCTACACCTTC

size: -
V: TRBV3-1/TRBV3-2
D: TRBD1
J: TRBJ1-2
CDR3: CATQWTGDGYTF
DNA: TGTGCCACGCAGTGGACAGGGGATGGCTACACCTTC

size: -
V: TRBV2
D: -
J: TRBJ1-5
CDR3: CASGAYSNQPQHF
DNA: TGTGCCAGCGGCGCGTATAGCAATCAGCCCCAGCATTTT

size: -
V: TRBV5-1
D: -
J: TRBJ2-7
CDR3: CASSFGEHVYEQYF
DNA: TGCGCCAGCAGCTTTGGGGAACACGTCTACGAGCAGTACTTC

size: once
V: TRBV19
D: TRBD2
J: TRBJ2-2
CDR3: CASSIGGAGGPFLGELFF
DNA: TGTGCCAGTAGTATAGGGGGAGCGGGAGGGCCTTTCCTCGGGGAGCTGTTTTTT

size: -
V: TRBV15
D: -
J: TRBJ2-7
CDR3: CATNLRPNNWYEQYF
DNA: TGTGCCACCAACCTACGACCCAACAACTGGTACGAGCAGTACTTC

size: -
V: TRBV9
D: TRBD2
J: TRBJ2-3
CDR3: CASSATSGSTDTQYF
DNA: TGTGCCAGCAGCGCAACTAGCGGGAGCACAGATACGCAGTATTTT

size: -
V: TRBV20-1
D: -
J: TRBJ1-5
CDR3: CSASGPNQPQHF
DNA: TGCAGTGCTAGTGGCCCCAATCAGCCCCAGCATTTT

size: few
V: TRBV18
D: -
J: TRBJ1-1
CDR3: CASSAGLGWDTEAFF
DNA: TGTGCCAGCTCAGCGGGGCTAGGGTGGGACACTGAAGCTTTCTTT

size: -
V: TRBV7-3
D: -
J: TRBJ2-7
CDR3: CASSSRYEQYF
DNA: TGTGCCAGCAGCTCCCGGTACGAGCAGTACTTC

size: -
V: TRBV5-4
D: TRBD1
J: TRBJ1-2
CDR3: CASSISPGTGIGGYTF
DNA: TGTGCCAGCAGCATAAGTCCCGGGACAGGGATCGGCGGCTACACCTTC

size: -
V: TRBV4-1
D: TRBD1
J: TRBJ2-5
CDR3: CASSLQDRARETQYF
DNA: TGCGCCAGCAGCCTACAGGACAGGGCCCGGGAGACCCAGTACTTC

size: -
V: TRBV7-2
D: -
J: TRBJ1-2
CDR3: CASSFSQTANYGYTF
DNA: TGTGCCAGCAGCTTTTCTCAAACGGCAAACTATGGCTACACCTTC

size: -
V: TRBV7-9
D: TRBD1
J: TRBJ2-7
CDR3: CASSKGQVAYEQYF
DNA: TGTGCCAGCAGCAAAGGACAGGTCGCCTACGAGCAGTACTTC

size: -
V: TRBV7-2
D: TRBD2
J: TRBJ2-3
CDR3: CASSIPSGGGIHTQYF
DNA: TGTGCCAGCAGCATTCCTAGCGGGGGGGGGATTCATACGCAGTATTTT

size: once
V: TRBV6-5
D: TRBD2
J: TRBJ2-1
CDR3: CASSIGAGAYNEQFF
DNA: TGTGCCAGCAGTATAGGAGCGGGAGCCTACAATGAGCAGTTCTTC

size: -
V: TRBV19
D: -
J: TRBJ2-7
CDR3: CASSMGSLFLSSSYEQYF
DNA: TGTGCCAGTAGTATGGGCTCGCTTTTCCTCTCGAGCTCCTACGAGCAGTACTTC

size: -
V: TRBV7-9
D: TRBD2
J: TRBJ2-7
CDR3: CASSFSGTSDPSF
DNA: TGTGCCAGCAGCTTTTCGGGGACTAGCGACCCCTCCTTC

size: -
V: TRBV15
D: -
J: TRBJ2-3
CDR3: CATSRKTLAGLDDTQYF
DNA: TGTGCCACCAGCAGAAAAACCTTGGCGGGACTGGATGATACGCAGTATTTT

size: -
V: TRBV7-3
D: -
J: TRBJ2-1
CDR3: CASSNGGGSSYNEQFF
DNA: TGTGCCAGCAGTAACGGAGGGGGGAGCTCCTACAATGAGCAGTTCTTC

size: -
V: TRBV9
D: -
J: TRBJ1-1
CDR3: CASSVGARADTEAFF
DNA: TGTGCCAGCAGCGTAGGGGCCAGGGCGGACACTGAAGCTTTCTTT

size: -
V: TRBV2
D: TRBD2
J: TRBJ2-1
CDR3: CASSESSGVHEQFF
DNA: TGTGCCAGCAGTGAGTCTAGCGGGGTACATGAGCAGTTCTTC

size: -
V: TRBV6-5
D: -
J: TRBJ1-2
CDR3: CASREVIFYGYTF
DNA: TGTGCCAGCAGGGAGGTGATCTTCTATGGCTACACCTTC

size: -
V: TRBV6-2/TRBV6-3
D: TRBD2
J: TRBJ2-4
CDR3: CASSVSGSGAKNIQYF
DNA: TGTGCCAGCAGCGTTAGCGGGAGCGGAGCCAAAAACATTCAGTACTTC

size: -
V: TRBV5-1
D: -
J: TRBJ2-2
CDR3: CASSFGPTGRPGELFF
DNA: TGCGCCAGCAGCTTTGGCCCAACAGGGAGGCCCGGGGAGCTGTTTTTT

size: few
V: TRBV19
D: TRBD2
J: TRBJ2-1
CDR3: CASSIGTSSYNEQFF
DNA: TGTGCCAGTAGTATAGGGACTAGCTCCTACAATGAGCAGTTCTTC

size: -
V: TRBV18
D: -
J: TRBJ1-1
CDR3: CASSPGGWRTEAFF
DNA: TGTGCCAGCTCACCAGGAGGGTGGCGCACTGAAGCTTTCTTT

size: -
V: TRBV11-2
D: -
J: TRBJ1-1
CDR3: CASSLTTNTEAFF
DNA: TGTGCCAGCAGCTTAACAACGAACACTGAAGCTTTCTTT

size: -
V: TRBV7-8
D: -
J: TRBJ1-1
CDR3: CASSPEGQYNTEAFF
DNA: TGTGCCAGCAGCCCAGAAGGACAGTACAACACTGAAGCTTTCTTT